Given below is one TCR beta chain in context. The sample belongs to a study of blood T cell repertoires in COVID-19. Across the whole study: Both acute and convalescent COVID-19 samples were obtained from the United States, Italy and Spain.

Germline V gives CDR1 PRHDT, CDR2 FYEKMQ (reference sequence). CDR3 length: 12 amino acids. Trimming pared 0 bases from V and 7 bases from J, leaving 6 bases between. Produced via immunoSEQ multiplex PCR; TCRdb's table is partial and in-frame only. Of some 180,000 clones in the sample, around 83% were seen once. Cohorts were based on clinical histories the participants reported. Source material: PBMCs or T cells enriched from blood (not recorded which). The chain has TRBV13 and TRBJ1-1; D is ambiguous. The clonotype comes from a woman in her forties in a cohort exposed to, infected with or recovered from COVID-19 (not recorded which). CDR3 residues: CASSLGGSEAFF. The DNA of the CDR3 is TGTGCCAGCAGCTTAGGTGGCAGTGAAGCTTTCTTT.